The 30 T cell receptor beta chains given below trace back to one sample, sequenced in a study of blood T cell repertoires in COVID-19. Some clones are missing from TCRdb's copy, which holds only in-frame ones; the method was immunoSEQ multiplex PCR. The table includes under 200,000 clones, 65% to 85% detected once. The specimen sequenced was PBMCs or T cells enriched from blood (not recorded which). The receptors come from a woman in her 50s in a cohort exposed to, infected with or recovered from COVID-19 (not recorded which).

The chain couples TRBV28 to TRBJ2-7, with TRBD1 matching over 9 bases. Germline V gene data show CDR1 as MDHEN and CDR2 as SYDVKM. This CDR3 region has 16 residues. Trimming at V came to 6 bases and at J to 3 bases, leaving 12 bases not matched to a gene. The CDR3 region is CASRWGGTGQGYEQYF. The CDR3 region has the DNA TGTGCCAGCAGGTGGGGCGGGACGGGACAGGGCTACGAGCAGTACTTC.

The chain is built from TRBV6-5 and TRBJ2-5, with TRBD2 as a possible D gene (6 bases). CDR3 length: 15 residues. Germline CDR1 is MNHEY and CDR2 is SVGAGI. Deletions cut 0 bases from V and 5 bases from J, with 13 bases between. CDR3 in amino acids: CASSYSKMGGETQYF. CDR3 nucleotide sequence: TGTGCCAGCAGTTACTCGAAGATGGGGGGTGAGACCCAGTACTTC.

The V gene is TRBV5-1, the J gene TRBJ2-7; D is unresolved. V shed 0 bases and J shed 1 base, with 5 bases lying between them. From germline, CDR1 is SGHRS and CDR2 YFSETQ. The CDR3 contains 13 residues. In DNA, the CDR3 is TGCGCCAGCAGCTTGGACAGATCCTACGAGCAGTACTTC. Amino acid sequence: CASSLDRSYEQYF.

This clone appeared once. The V and J genes are TRBV7-9 and TRBJ1-2; D is unclear. This CDR3 is 12 amino acids long. Germline V gives CDR1 SEHNR, CDR2 FQNEAQ (reference sequence). Trimming removed 11 bases from V and 4 bases from J, with 14 bases in between. The CDR3 bases are TGTGCCGGCGCCCGGGAGGGCTATGGCTACACCTTC. Translating gives CAGAREGYGYTF.

The chain is built from TRBV19 and TRBJ2-7; D may be TRBD2 (5 bases). This CDR3 is 16 amino acids long. Germline V lookup: CDR1 LNHDA, CDR2 SQIVND (reference sequence). The V gene lost 6 bases and the J gene lost 2 bases, with 20 bases spanning the gap. The CDR3 loop reads CASSRSSGIGPYEQYF. CDR3 bases: TGTGCCAGTAGCCGATCTTCCGGGATCGGACCCTACGAGCAGTACTTC.

This chain joins TRBV24-1 and TRBJ2-7, with TRBD1 identical over 8 bases. CDR3 length: 18 amino acids. The germline V gene has CDR1 KGHDR and CDR2 SFDVKD. CDR3 DNA: TGTCCCGCCACCCCAACAGGGGGAACCCCCGGGACAAACTACGAGCAGTACTTC. Its protein product is CPATPTGGTPGTNYEQYF.

The CDR3 here is CASSLRQGFPGANVLTF. The CDR3 coding sequence is TGTGCCAGCAGCTTGCGACAGGGCTTCCCTGGGGCCAACGTCCTGACTTTC. The V gene is TRBV5-4, the J gene TRBJ2-6, with 7 bases lining up with TRBD1. The CDR3 is made up of 17 amino acids. J gave up 2 bases and V 1 base, and 6 bases lay outside the gene matches. Germline V gene data show CDR1 as SGHNT and CDR2 as YYREEE (reference sequence).

The genes are TRBV7-8 and TRBJ1-2; D is unclear. CDR1 and CDR2 from the germline V gene are SGHVS and FQNEAQ. The CDR3 totals 14 residues. The V gene lost 0 bases and the J gene lost 4 bases, with 9 bases spanning the gap. Written as DNA, the CDR3 is TGTGCCAGCAGCTTAGCGTCAGTTCTCTATGGCTACACCTTC. Its protein product is CASSLASVLYGYTF.

The sample holds a few counts of this clone. The chain links TRBV7-6 to TRBJ2-3; TRBD1 matches 9 bases. The CDR3 contains 16 residues. Germline CDR1 and CDR2: SGHVS and FNYEAQ. V dropped 6 bases and J dropped 1; count of bases not matched to a gene: 8. CDR3 in DNA: TGTGCCAGCAGATCCCGGACAGGGGATGGCACAGATACGCAGTATTTT. Translation gives CASRSRTGDGTDTQYF. Full variable domain (outside the CDR3, taken from reference TRBV7-6 and TRBJ2-3): GAGVSQSPRYKVTKRGQDVALRCDPISGHVSLYWYRQALGQGPEFLTYFNYEAQQDKSGLPNDRFSAERPEGSISTLTIQRTEQRDSAMYRCASRSRTGDGTDTQYFGPGTRLTVL.

The V and J genes are TRBV2 and TRBJ1-5; D possibly corresponds to TRBD1 (6 bases). The J call may be faulty, since TRBJ2-3 better matches the DNA end. Germline values: CDR1 SNHLY, CDR2 FYNNEI. The CDR3 runs to 15 residues. The CDR3 region is CASTGTLDPTQPQYF. The CDR3 DNA follows: TGTGCCAGCACCGGGACACTGGACCCAACGCAGCCCCAGTATTTT.

The V and J genes are TRBV29-1 and TRBJ2-5, with 8 nucleotides matching TRBD2. The germline V gene encodes CDR1 SQVTM and CDR2 ANQGSEA. Trimming removed 6 bases from V and 5 bases from J; junction bases left unmatched: 11. The CDR3 runs to 14 residues. The CDR3 is CSVVAGLVFETQYF. The CDR3 nucleotides are TGCAGCGTCGTAGCGGGGCTGGTTTTTGAGACCCAGTACTTC.

The chain employs TRBV7-2 and TRBJ2-7; D uncertain. Germline CDR1 reads SGHTA; CDR2 reads FQGNSA. The CDR3 covers 13 residues. V gave up 4 bases and J gave up 8 bases, with 15 bases separating them. The CDR3 region has the DNA TGTGCCAGCAGCTCAAACCTCCGGGTTAAGCAGTACTTC. Translating it yields CASSSNLRVKQYF.

The chain recombines TRBV28 with TRBJ1-1; 9 bases match TRBD1. The CDR3 totals 15 residues. After removal of 7 bases from V and 1 base from J, the junction contained 7 bases not matched to a gene. Germline V gene lookup returns CDR1 MDHEN and CDR2 SYDVKM. The CDR3 DNA sequence: TGTGCCAGCACCAAGCAGACAGGGGGGAACACTGAAGCTTTCTTT. As protein: CASTKQTGGNTEAFF.

The chain employs TRBV7-2 and TRBJ2-7, with 7 bases lining up with TRBD1. V lost 5 bases to trimming and J lost 0 bases; unmatched junction nucleotides: 4. This CDR3 has 14 amino acids. Germline-derived CDR1 and CDR2 are SGHTA and FQGNSA. The CDR3 sequence is CASSPSGGSYEQYF. CDR3 in DNA: TGTGCCAGCAGCCCATCAGGGGGCTCCTACGAGCAGTACTTC.

This chain connects TRBV2 to TRBJ2-3; the match to TRBD2 covers 16 bases. The CDR3 extends over 16 amino acids. CDR1 and CDR2 from the germline V gene are SNHLY and FYNNEI. Germline trimming cut 6 bases from V and 3 bases from J; bases unmatched to any gene: 3. In DNA form, the CDR3 reads TGTGCCAGCAGCGGGGGACTAGCGGGAGGGACAGATACGCAGTATTTT. Translating gives CASSGGLAGGTDTQYF. The whole variable domain, filled in from reference TRBV2 and TRBJ2-3, reads EPEVTQTPSHQVTQMGQEVILRCVPISNHLYFYWYRQILGQKVEFLVSFYNNEISEKSEIFDDQFSVERPDGSNFTLKIRSTKLEDSAMYFCASSGGLAGGTDTQYFGPGTRLTVL.

This clone was picked up one time. The V gene is TRBV12-3 or TRBV12-4, the J gene TRBJ1-1, with D maybe TRBD1 (6 bases). The CDR3 is 13 amino acids. Trimming took 5 bases from V and 3 from J, leaving 10 bases between them. The CDR3 DNA follows: TGTGCCAGCAGTCAACAGGGTTACACTGAAGCTTTCTTT. Translating gives CASSQQGYTEAFF.

There are a few counts of this clone. The chain is built from TRBV3-1 (or the pseudogene TRBV3-2) and TRBJ1-1, with D hard to call. Per the germline V gene, CDR1 is LGHDT and CDR2 is YNNKEL (reference sequence). V was cut by 6 bases and J by 5 bases, with 7 bases left in between. This CDR3 has 11 residues. DNA for the CDR3: TGTGCCAGCAGGGGAGGGACTGAAGCTTTCTTT. This gives the protein CASRGGTEAFF.

V usage is TRBV9 and J usage is TRBJ2-5; D might be TRBD2 (6 bases). Germline V gene lookup returns CDR1 SGDLS and CDR2 YYNGEE. V was shortened by 0 bases and J by 5 bases, with 14 bases between the two germline ends. This CDR3 is 15 amino acids long. Here the CDR3 reads CASSVATGVGETQYF. CDR3 DNA sequence: TGTGCCAGCAGCGTAGCGACGGGAGTCGGGGAGACCCAGTACTTC.

The chain carries TRBV28 and TRBJ1-1; 12 nucleotides agree with TRBD1. J gave up 5 bases and V 8 bases, and 12 bases lay outside the gene matches. Germline values: CDR1 MDHEN, CDR2 SYDVKM. The CDR3 extends over 16 amino acids. CDR3 bases: TGTGCCAGCGCTTCAGGGACAGGGGGCGGGTATACTGAAGCTTTCTTT. Translating gives CASASGTGGGYTEAFF.

The chain couples TRBV5-1 to TRBJ2-7, with D possibly matching TRBD2 (7 bases). Germline V gene lookup returns CDR1 SGHRS and CDR2 YFSETQ. Trimming stripped 4 bases from V and 6 bases from J, with 20 bases between. The CDR3 is 15 residues long. The CDR3 is CASSLGRGGNGEQYF. Here the CDR3 DNA reads TGCGCCAGCAGCCTGGGAAGGGGGGGCAACGGCGAGCAGTACTTC.

The genes are TRBV13 and TRBJ1-1, with a tentative D call TRBD1 (5 bases). Germline assignment: CDR1 PRHDT and CDR2 FYEKMQ (reference sequence). The length of the CDR3 is 16 residues. Trimming left V 3 bases short and J 1 base short, with 15 bases between. CDR3 coding DNA: TGTGCCAGCAGCTTGCAGGGTCAGGATACGAACACTGAAGCTTTCTTT. Its translation: CASSLQGQDTNTEAFF.

V and J are TRBV28 and TRBJ2-7, with D perhaps matching TRBD2 (5 bases). Germline CDR1 and CDR2: MDHEN and SYDVKM. V shed 5 bases and J shed 0 bases, with 26 bases lying between them. The CDR3 has 19 amino acids. The chain's CDR3 is CASSRAPATRQGSSYEQYF. CDR3 nucleotide sequence: TGTGCCAGCAGTCGGGCTCCGGCCACCCGGCAAGGGAGCTCCTACGAGCAGTACTTC. Full variable domain (remainder filled in from reference TRBV28 and TRBJ2-7): DVKVTQSSRYLVKRTGEKVFLECVQDMDHENMFWYRQDPGLGLRLIYFSYDVKMKEKGDIPEGYSVSREKKERFSLILESASTNQTSMYLCASSRAPATRQGSSYEQYFGPGTRLTVT.

This clone was recorded at least ten times. This chain uses TRBV28 with TRBJ2-1; 9 bases are a match to TRBD2. Germline assignment: CDR1 MDHEN and CDR2 SYDVKM. Unmatched junction bases numbered 18, after V lost 8 bases and J lost 1 base. This CDR3 is 19 amino acids long. The CDR3: CASPPTPGVAGDSYNEQFF. CDR3 nucleotide sequence: TGTGCCAGCCCCCCCACCCCCGGGGTAGCGGGGGATTCCTACAATGAGCAGTTCTTC.

The chain couples TRBV3-1 (or the pseudogene TRBV3-2) to TRBJ1-1, with 7 bases identical to TRBD1. From germline, CDR1 is LGHDT and CDR2 YNNKEL (reference sequence). Trimming cost V 1 base and J 9 bases; bases outside gene matches: 8. The CDR3 is 14 residues long. This chain's CDR3 is CASSQVNRGEQAFF. CDR3 DNA: TGTGCCAGCAGCCAAGTTAACAGGGGCGAACAAGCTTTCTTT.

This clone is a singleton in its sample. The V call is TRBV7-6, the J call TRBJ2-4; 10 bases line up with TRBD2. The V segment lost 4 bases and the J segment 8 bases; nucleotides outside the gene matches: 8. From germline, CDR1 is SGHVS and CDR2 FNYEAQ. CDR3 size: 15 residues. The CDR3 nucleotides read TGTGCCAGCAGCTCAGCGGGAGGGCCTGGAGACATTCAGTACTTC. Translating gives CASSSAGGPGDIQYF.

The CDR3 DNA reads TGCAGTGCTAGTAGCAGGGTAGGCACCATATATTTT. Amino acids: CSASSRVGTIYF. V gene TRBV20-1 combines with J gene TRBJ1-3, with a weak D call TRBD1 (5 bases). V was shortened by 3 bases and J by 9 bases, with 12 bases between the two germline ends. The CDR3 runs to 12 residues. The germline V gene has CDR1 DFQATT and CDR2 SNEGSKA (reference sequence).

This clone was counted between two and nine times. V usage is TRBV5-1 and J usage is TRBJ1-2; 9 nucleotides line up with TRBD1. Looked up from germline, CDR1 is SGHRS and CDR2 is YFSETQ. V shed 0 bases, J shed 8 bases, and the junction held 5 bases outside the gene matches. This CDR3 region has 14 residues. The chain's CDR3 is CASSLVGTGNGYTF. The CDR3 nucleotides are TGCGCCAGCAGCTTGGTAGGGACAGGGAACGGCTACACCTTC.

This chain connects TRBV14 to TRBJ1-4; D is unresolved. With 3 bases removed from V and 8 bases from J, the gap between germline ends came to 10 bases. There are 13 residues in the CDR3. Germline V gene data show CDR1 as SGHDN and CDR2 as FVKESK. The CDR3 sequence is CASSHRGYEKLFF. The CDR3 region has the DNA TGTGCCAGCAGCCATCGGGGTTACGAAAAACTGTTTTTT.

V is TRBV19 and J is TRBJ1-2; possible D gene TRBD1, 5 bases. The CDR3 contains 15 residues. Looked up from germline, CDR1 is LNHDA and CDR2 is SQIVND (reference sequence). Trimming took 4 bases from V and 8 from J, leaving 20 bases between them. CDR3 sequence (DNA): TGTGCCAGTAGTACGGGACCCGCGGGGGAGTCCGGCTACACCTTC. Amino acid sequence: CASSTGPAGESGYTF. The variable domain in full, with the rest retrieved from reference TRBV19 and TRBJ1-2, is DGGITQSPKYLFRKEGQNVTLSCEQNLNHDAMYWYRQDPGQGLRLIYYSQIVNDFQKGDIAEGYSVSREKKESFPLTVTSAQKNPTAFYLCASSTGPAGESGYTFGSGTRLTVV.

This clone was picked up many times. The chain employs TRBV5-1 and TRBJ1-2; 7 nucleotides align to TRBD1. Germline V CDR1 and CDR2: SGHRS, YFSETQ. The V and J ends lost 3 bases and 5 bases, in that order; junction bases with no gene match: 10. The CDR3 length is 15 residues. CDR3 sequence: CASSSGGQPRYGYTF. In DNA, the CDR3 is TGCGCCAGCAGCTCCGGGGGACAGCCTAGGTATGGCTACACCTTC. The full variable domain, completed using reference TRBV5-1 and TRBJ1-2, is KAGVTQTPRYLIKTRGQQVTLSCSPISGHRSVSWYQQTPGQGLQFLFEYFSETQRNKGNFPGRFSGRQFSNSRSEMNVSTLELGDSALYLCASSSGGQPRYGYTFGSGTRLTVV.